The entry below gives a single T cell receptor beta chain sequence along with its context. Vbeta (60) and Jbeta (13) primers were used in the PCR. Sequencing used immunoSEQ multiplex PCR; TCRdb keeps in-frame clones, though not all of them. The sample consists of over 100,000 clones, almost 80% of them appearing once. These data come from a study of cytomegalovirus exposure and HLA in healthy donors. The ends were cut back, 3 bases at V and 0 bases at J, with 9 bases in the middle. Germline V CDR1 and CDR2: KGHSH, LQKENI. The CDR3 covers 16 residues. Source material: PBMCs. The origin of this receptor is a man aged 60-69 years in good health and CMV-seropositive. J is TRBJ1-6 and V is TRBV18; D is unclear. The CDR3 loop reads CASSPSESSYNSPLHF. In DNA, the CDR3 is TGTGCCAGCTCACCGAGTGAGAGCTCCTATAATTCACCCCTCCACTTT.